The present entry profiles one TCR beta chain with its context. What it binds is not known. It may be a read error: a sequence one base away is much more abundant. The data are from a study of blood T cells in healthy people across ages. Using a J-beta primer mix together with a sample-barcoded 5' primer, a second PCR was run for about 7 to 12 cycles. Each CDR3 protein gets one entry after TCRdb re-called the 5' RACE reads with MiXCR. The sample carries approximately 800,000 distinct CDR3 sequences, around 25% recorded once. This CDR3 is 13 amino acids long. Germline CDR1 and CDR2: MRHNA and SNTAGT. Findings of the study overall: Diversity of TCR beta correlated strongly with naive T cell percentage.

The sample also formed part of further work on T cells of mothers and their children.

The sequencing input was blood. The V call is TRBV6-4, the J call TRBJ2-1, with 7 bases fitting TRBD2. This clonotype was sampled from a boy younger than 18 in good health. DNA of the CDR3: TGTGCCGGCAGTGAGAGGACTAGCAATGAGCAGTTCTTC. Translated: CAGSERTSNEQFF.